This TCR beta chain appears in the sequencing data of a study of glioma-infiltrating T cells after dendritic cell vaccination. Germline V CDR1 and CDR2: SGHRS, YFSETQ. V was cut by 0 bases and J by 1 base, with 8 bases left in between. CDR3 length: 15 residues. No glioblastoma patient carried an isocitrate dehydrogenase mutation. Clones were sequenced by immunoSEQ multiplex PCR, and TCRdb holds only the in-frame ones, with some missing. Found here are tens of thousands of clones, roughly 79% of them singletons; the top ten hold 7% to 9.5%. This receptor was taken from a human donor with glioblastoma. Material: blood, obtained before dendritic cell vaccination. The chain links TRBV5-1 to TRBJ1-3; unclear D gene. The CDR3 nucleotides are TGCGCCAGCAGCTTGGAGCCCAGGTCTGGAAACACCATATATTTT. Amino acids: CASSLEPRSGNTIYF.